The 23 T cell receptor beta chains in this list originate from one sample, sequenced in a study of T cells in Graves' hyperthyroidism and ophthalmopathy. What was amplified from RNA transcripts were TCR beta CDR3 regions. HTBI primers were used for first-round RT-PCR of the TCR CDR3. A single record per CDR3 protein comes from TCRdb applying MiXCR to the multiplex PCR reads. The sample contains about 400,000 distinct CDR3 sequences, around 14% of which appear only once. Sample: blood. All receptors come from a woman aged 18-35 years with Graves' hyperthyroidism.

This clonotype was seen many times. This rearrangement joins TRBV2 to TRBJ2-2; D is perhaps TRBD2 (5 bases). Trimming stripped 5 bases from V and 5 bases from J, with 9 bases between. The CDR3 contains 13 residues. Germline V gene data show CDR1 as SNHLY and CDR2 as FYNNEI. The CDR3 spells CASSSGGTGELFF. The CDR3 DNA reads TGTGCCAGCAGTAGCGGTGGTACCGGGGAGCTGTTTTTT.

V is TRBV6-1 and J is TRBJ2-5; TRBD1 aligns across 8 bases. This CDR3 has 15 amino acids. V lost 1 base, J lost 5 bases, and 6 bases stayed unmatched. The germline gives CDR1 MNHNS, CDR2 SASEGT. CDR3 region: CASSEVGNRGETQYF. CDR3 coding DNA: TGTGCCAGCAGTGAAGTTGGGAACAGGGGGGAGACCCAGTACTTC.

This clonotype was recorded a few times. The gene calls are TRBV6-1 and TRBJ2-1; the D gene is possibly TRBD2 (6 bases). V was pared by 4 bases and J by 10 bases, with 23 bases between. The CDR3 has 16 amino acids. Germline V gene lookup returns CDR1 MNHNS and CDR2 SASEGT. The CDR3 DNA reads TGTGCCAGCAGTGTTAATCTAGCGCCCGGGGCATGGGAGCAGTTCTTC. This encodes CASSVNLAPGAWEQFF.

In this sample, this clonotype turned up many times. The chain carries TRBV20-1 and TRBJ2-7; D may be TRBD1 or TRBD2 (6 bases each). The ends were cut back, 6 bases at V and 7 bases at J, with 22 bases in the middle. Germline V CDR1 and CDR2: DFQATT, SNEGSKA (reference sequence). The CDR3 consists of 14 residues. CDR3 nucleotides: TGCAGTGCCGAAATACCCGGTGGGGGGCGAGAGCAGTACTTC. It codes for CSAEIPGGGREQYF.

In its sample, this clonotype was seen many times. The chain couples TRBV3-1 to TRBJ2-7, with a tentative D call TRBD2 (6 bases). The CDR3 is made up of 16 amino acids. CDR1 is LGHDT, CDR2 YNNKEL, per germline (reference sequence). Trimming removed 4 bases at V and 0 bases at J, with 16 bases between. In DNA form, the CDR3 reads TGTGCCAGCAGCCCTGCCCGGGACTGGAGCTCCTACGAGCAGTACTTC. Protein sequence: CASSPARDWSSYEQYF.

This sequence joins TRBV5-1 and TRBJ2-2; perhaps D is TRBD1 or TRBD2 (5 bases each). The V and J ends lost 0 bases and 4 bases respectively, with 13 bases between them. The germline CDR1 and CDR2 sequences are SGHRS and YFSETQ. The CDR3 spans 16 residues. CDR3 loop: CASSLVTGRGTGELFF. The CDR3 bases are TGCGCCAGCAGCTTGGTCACGGGAAGGGGCACCGGGGAGCTGTTTTTT.

This clonotype was detected a few times. The V gene is TRBV6-1, the J gene TRBJ1-2; D remains ambiguous. Per germline, CDR1 MNHNS and CDR2 SASEGT. The CDR3 extends over 13 amino acids. V lost 3 bases, J lost 8 bases, and 13 bases lay in between. CDR3 DNA: TGTGCCAGCAGTGATCGGTCCTCGAACGGCTACACCTTC. It is translated as CASSDRSSNGYTF.

This clonotype occurred many times. The chain couples TRBV18 to TRBJ2-7, with D possibly matching TRBD1 (5 bases). Trimming left V 3 bases short and J 0 bases short, with 9 bases between. CDR1 and CDR2 from the germline V gene are KGHSH and LQKENI. This CDR3 spans 14 amino acids. The CDR3 loop is CASSPDRNSYEQYF. CDR3 DNA sequence: TGTGCCAGCTCACCCGACAGAAACTCCTACGAGCAGTACTTC.

This clonotype appeared many times. This chain joins TRBV20-1 and TRBJ1-5; D is unclear. The germline V and J ends were trimmed by 6 bases and 2 bases, with 14 bases remaining between them. The CDR3 sequence is 14 residues long. The V gene's germline CDR1 is DFQATT and CDR2 SNEGSKA (reference sequence). The CDR3 reads CSARRGYGNQPQHF. Written as DNA, the CDR3 is TGCAGTGCCCGCCGTGGGTATGGCAATCAGCCCCAGCATTTT.

On this clonotype itself: The conserved final phenylalanine or tryptophan is absent from the CDR3, which likely points to a read error. The chain is built from TRBV6-5 and TRBJ2-2; 7 positions agree with TRBD1. Germline loops: CDR1 MNHEY, CDR2 SVGAGI. Trimming at V came to 2 bases and at J to 6 bases, leaving 6 bases not matched to a gene. CDR3 size: 15 residues. The CDR3 loop is CASSYETGRAGELFL. DNA for the CDR3: TGTGCCAGCAGTTACGAGACAGGGCGCGCCGGGGAGCTGTTTCTT.

This clonotype was observed at least ten times. The chain is built from TRBV9 and TRBJ2-7; D ambiguous. V was pared by 0 bases and J by 2 bases, with 12 bases between. The germline V gene encodes CDR1 SGDLS and CDR2 YYNGEE. This CDR3 is built from 15 residues. DNA of the CDR3: TGTGCCAGCAGCGTAGGGGCCTCGTCTACCTACGAGCAGTACTTC. Encoded protein: CASSVGASSTYEQYF. Full variable domain (outside the CDR3, taken from reference TRBV9 and TRBJ2-7): DSGVTQTPKHLITATGQRVTLRCSPRSGDLSVYWYQQSLDQGLQFLIQYYNGEERAKGNILERFSAQQFPDLHSELNLSSLELGDSALYFCASSVGASSTYEQYFGPGTRLTVT.

This clonotype was counted a few times. V gene TRBV11-2 combines with J gene TRBJ1-2, with D possibly matching TRBD1 (5 bases). This CDR3 is 14 amino acids long. V lost 5 bases to trimming and J lost 7 bases, with 17 bases between them. The germline CDR1 and CDR2 sequences are SGHAT and FQNNGV. DNA for the CDR3: TGTGCCAGCAGCCCGATAGGGGCCACCGGTGGCTACACCTTC. This gives the protein CASSPIGATGGYTF.

This chain uses TRBV4-3 with TRBJ1-4; 9 bases map to TRBD1. The junction had 10 bases not matched to a gene; V was cut back by 2 bases and J by 6 bases. The CDR3 loop spans 17 amino acids. The V gene's germline CDR1 is LGHNA and CDR2 YSLEER. CDR3 amino acids: CASSQPIRDREDEKLFF. CDR3 bases: TGCGCCAGCAGCCAACCAATTCGGGACAGGGAAGATGAAAAACTGTTTTTT.

The chain is built from TRBV19 and TRBJ1-3; D is unclear. CDR3 size: 13 residues. The ends were cut back, 4 bases at V and 0 bases at J, with 4 bases in the middle. The germline gives CDR1 LNHDA, CDR2 SQIVND (reference sequence). The CDR3, as DNA: TGTGCCAGTAGTAAGCTCTCTGGAAACACCATATATTTT. It encodes CASSKLSGNTIYF.

The chain employs TRBV12-3 or TRBV12-4 and TRBJ2-2; TRBD2 matches 8 bases. The CDR3 has 14 residues. Germline trimming cut 11 bases from V and 1 base from J; bases unmatched to any gene: 6. As DNA, the CDR3 is TGTGCCTCCCAGCGGGAGATGAACACCGGGGAGCTGTTTTTT. As protein: CASQREMNTGELFF.

The chain combines TRBV29-1 with TRBJ2-3, with D perhaps being TRBD1 or TRBD2 (6 bases each). The V and J ends lost 1 base and 2 bases respectively, with 16 bases between them. Germline V gene sequence: CDR1 SQVTM, CDR2 ANQGSEA. This CDR3 spans 16 amino acids. CDR3 sequence reads: CSVEGDMEGSTDTQYF. The DNA of the CDR3 is TGCAGCGTTGAAGGGGACATGGAGGGCTCCACAGATACGCAGTATTTT.

The CDR3 here is CASSWGWAGAGNTIYF. The CDR3 bases are TGTGCCAGCAGTTGGGGCTGGGCAGGGGCGGGAAACACCATATATTTT. V gene TRBV28 combines with J gene TRBJ1-3, with a tentative D call TRBD1 (6 bases). Germline V gene lookup returns CDR1 MDHEN and CDR2 SYDVKM. Trimming cost V 4 bases and J 4 bases, with 17 bases left between them. The CDR3 covers 16 residues.

On this clonotype: The junction does not match germline at one end; this may be a read error. This sequence joins TRBV6-1 and TRBJ2-7; 7 nucleotides line up with TRBD2. The CDR3 extends over 15 amino acids. From germline, CDR1 is MNHNS and CDR2 SASEGT. The CDR3 protein is CASSPFRDGDYGQYF. DNA of the CDR3: TGTGCCAGCAGCCCTTTCCGGGACGGGGACTACGGGCAGTACTTC.

The J gene is TRBJ1-6, the V gene TRBV25-1, with a tentative D call TRBD1 (6 bases). V lost 0 bases and J lost 5, with 11 bases in between. The CDR3 loop spans 16 amino acids. Germline CDR1 MGHDK, CDR2 SYGVNS. CDR3 in amino acids: CASSEYGAGDNSPLHF. The DNA for the CDR3 is TGTGCCAGCAGTGAATATGGGGCAGGGGATAATTCACCCCTCCACTTT.

This clonotype was detected many times. The rearrangement joins TRBV20-1 to TRBJ1-5, with D uncertain. V was clipped by 3 bases and J by 0 bases, with 6 bases between them. Germline V gene sequence: CDR1 DFQATT, CDR2 SNEGSKA (reference sequence). The CDR3 length is 13 residues. The CDR3 is CSASEPSNQPQHF. The CDR3 coding sequence is TGCAGTGCTAGTGAACCTAGCAATCAGCCCCAGCATTTT.

This clonotype was picked up many times. The CDR3 spells CASSQSSGWRSPLHF. CDR3 coding DNA: TGTGCCAGCAGCCAATCAAGCGGTTGGAGATCACCCCTCCACTTT. The V gene is TRBV14, the J gene TRBJ1-6; D uncertain. Germline loops: CDR1 SGHDN, CDR2 FVKESK. Trimming cost V 2 bases and J 10 bases, with 15 bases left between them. The length of the CDR3 is 15 residues.

The chain carries TRBV19 and TRBJ2-1; 11 bases map to TRBD2. V lost 7 bases, J lost 3 bases, and 5 bases stayed unmatched. CDR3 length equals 15 residues. Germline lookup yields CDR1 LNHDA and CDR2 SQIVND (reference sequence). CDR3 DNA: TGTGCCAGTATGGGACTAGCGGAAAACTACAATGAGCAGTTCTTC. Translated: CASMGLAENYNEQFF.

This clonotype has ten or more counts. The chain has TRBV7-9 and TRBJ1-2; D gene unclear. The V and J ends lost 4 bases and 4 bases respectively, with 19 bases between them. This CDR3 contains 16 residues. In germline, CDR1 is SEHNR, CDR2 FQNEAQ (reference sequence). Here the CDR3 DNA reads TGTGCCAGCAGCTCCTCAACCTCTACAGCTATCTATGGCTACACCTTC. This codes for CASSSSTSTAIYGYTF.